These 27 T cell receptor beta chains were all obtained from the same sample, sequenced in a study of blood T cell repertoires in COVID-19. Libraries were prepared by immunoSEQ multiplex PCR; TCRdb keeps only in-frame clonotypes and omits some of them. Found here are about 220,000 clones, around 81% of them singletons; the top ten hold roughly 3%. Sequencing was carried out using peripheral blood. These TCRs come from a woman aged 25 to 39 who had recovered from COVID-19.

The chain employs TRBV7-3 and TRBJ2-1, with a tentative D call TRBD2 (5 bases). Germline V gene sequence: CDR1 SGHTA, CDR2 FQGTGA. The V gene lost 5 bases and the J gene lost 0 bases, with 14 bases spanning the gap. The CDR3 runs 16 residues. CDR3 protein: CASSGGQRTSYNEQFF. CDR3 coding DNA: TGTGCCAGCAGCGGCGGGCAGCGGACCTCCTACAATGAGCAGTTCTTC.

The chain couples TRBV9 to TRBJ2-7, with 7 bases lining up with TRBD2. V lost 0 bases and J lost 5; bases outside the gene matches: 11. This CDR3 contains 16 residues. Germline V gene sequence: CDR1 SGDLS, CDR2 YYNGEE. The CDR3 DNA follows: TGTGCCAGCAGCGTAGGATTGGCGGGAGAAGGTCACGAGCAGTACTTC. Its translation is CASSVGLAGEGHEQYF.

The chain couples TRBV19 to TRBJ2-7; the D gene is possibly TRBD1 (6 bases). Germline V gene lookup returns CDR1 LNHDA and CDR2 SQIVND (reference sequence). Trimming took off 4 bases at V and 2 bases at J, with 12 bases between the two ends. The CDR3 loop spans 14 amino acids. CDR3 region: CASSTKQGPYEQYF. CDR3 DNA sequence: TGTGCCAGTAGTACCAAACAGGGACCCTACGAGCAGTACTTC. The entire variable domain, with the rest obtained from reference TRBV19 and TRBJ2-7, is as follows: DGGITQSPKYLFRKEGQNVTLSCEQNLNHDAMYWYRQDPGQGLRLIYYSQIVNDFQKGDIAEGYSVSREKKESFPLTVTSAQKNPTAFYLCASSTKQGPYEQYFGPGTRLTVT.

V and J are TRBV5-1 and TRBJ2-7, with TRBD1 matching over 8 bases. Germline V gene data show CDR1 as SGHRS and CDR2 as YFSETQ. This CDR3 has 15 amino acids. The trim removed 0 bases at V and 5 bases at J, leaving 7 bases unmatched. This chain's CDR3 is CASSLGGTGIHEQYF. The CDR3 region has the DNA TGCGCCAGCAGCTTGGGGGGGACAGGTATACACGAGCAGTACTTC.

The V and J genes are TRBV2 and TRBJ2-2, with 10 bases that match TRBD2. The V and J ends lost 6 bases and 7 bases, in that order; junction bases with no gene match: 8. The CDR3 consists of 15 residues. In germline, CDR1 is SNHLY, CDR2 FYNNEI. DNA for the CDR3: TGTGCCAGCAGGGGGCTAGCGGGAGTTGACGGGGAGCTGTTTTTT. Translated: CASRGLAGVDGELFF.

The chain couples TRBV6-6 to TRBJ2-7, with D perhaps TRBD2 (5 bases). Germline-derived CDR1 and CDR2 are MNHNY and SVGAGI (reference sequence). CDR3 size: 15 residues. V lost 0 bases and J 2 bases, leaving 11 bases between the germline ends. CDR3 protein: CASSYSDFPAYEQYF. The DNA of the CDR3 is TGTGCCAGCAGTTACTCGGACTTTCCCGCCTACGAGCAGTACTTC.

This clone appeared once. The CDR3: CASSLGPNYEQYF. CDR3 in DNA: TGTGCCAGCAGCTTAGGACCTAACTACGAGCAGTACTTC. The chain joins TRBV13 to TRBJ2-7; D remains unclear. The CDR3 sequence is 13 residues long. CDR1 is PRHDT and CDR2 is FYEKMQ in the germline V gene (reference sequence). Between the trimmed V and J ends, which lost 0 bases and 3 bases, there was a span of 6 bases.

The V and J genes are TRBV18 and TRBJ2-5; 10 bases line up with TRBD1. This CDR3 contains 14 residues. V was pared by 5 bases and J by 3 bases, with 3 bases of the junction left unmatched. Germline-derived CDR1 and CDR2 are KGHSH and LQKENI. CDR3 DNA sequence: TGTGCCAGCTCAACCGGGACAGGGGAAGAGACCCAGTACTTC. Amino acids: CASSTGTGEETQYF.

V gene TRBV24-1 combines with J gene TRBJ2-1, with 9 bases identical to TRBD1. V dropped 7 bases and J dropped 9; count of bases not matched to a gene: 9. In germline, CDR1 is KGHDR, CDR2 SFDVKD. CDR3 size: 14 residues. The CDR3 region is CATRDGQGRVEQFF. The CDR3 DNA is TGTGCCACCAGGGACGGACAGGGGAGGGTTGAGCAGTTCTTC.

J is TRBJ1-2 and V is TRBV19, with D hard to call. V was trimmed by 6 bases and J by 7 bases, leaving 15 bases between them. This CDR3 is 13 amino acids long. CDR1 and CDR2 from the germline V gene are LNHDA and SQIVND (reference sequence). CDR3 sequence: CASSAESLGGYTF. CDR3 sequence (DNA): TGTGCCAGTAGCGCGGAGTCACTAGGTGGCTACACCTTC.

This sequence joins TRBV9 and TRBJ2-2, with 9 bases that match TRBD2. The CDR3 totals 17 residues. V shed 0 bases and J 5 bases; nucleotides not matched to a gene: 8. CDR1 and CDR2 (germline): SGDLS, YYNGEE. The CDR3 DNA is TGTGCCAGCAGCGTAGTTGGAAGCGGGAGGTTAACCGGGGAGCTGTTTTTT. Translating it yields CASSVVGSGRLTGELFF.

The chain is built from TRBV5-4 and TRBJ1-4; 9 bases match TRBD1. CDR3 size: 18 residues. V dropped 4 bases and J dropped 8; count of bases not matched to a gene: 18. Germline loops: CDR1 SGHNT, CDR2 YYREEE (reference sequence). In nucleotides, the CDR3 is TGTGCCAGCAGCCTGGGGGACAGGGCGAGGGGGCTCCCCGAAAAACTGTTTTTT. Amino acids: CASSLGDRARGLPEKLFF.

V gene TRBV29-1 combines with J gene TRBJ2-1; 7 nucleotides match TRBD1. CDR1 is SQVTM and CDR2 is ANQGSEA in the germline V gene. With V trimmed by 8 bases and J by 6 bases, 7 bases remained unmatched. This CDR3 comprises 12 residues. CDR3 nucleotides: TGCAGCACCATTCGGACAGGCAATGAGCAGTTCTTC. It specifies CSTIRTGNEQFF.

The chain joins TRBV2 to TRBJ1-2, with 10 bases matching TRBD1. This CDR3 contains 15 residues. Per germline, CDR1 SNHLY and CDR2 FYNNEI. The trim removed 7 bases at V and 8 bases at J, leaving 13 bases unmatched. CDR3: CASMGNYGTGEGYTF. DNA of the CDR3: TGTGCCAGCATGGGAAATTATGGGACAGGGGAAGGCTACACCTTC. The full variable domain, rest sourced from reference TRBV2 and TRBJ1-2, is EPEVTQTPSHQVTQMGQEVILRCVPISNHLYFYWYRQILGQKVEFLVSFYNNEISEKSEIFDDQFSVERPDGSNFTLKIRSTKLEDSAMYFCASMGNYGTGEGYTFGSGTRLTVV.

The chain carries TRBV6-5 and TRBJ2-7, with 14 bases lining up with TRBD2. The V gene end was trimmed by 2 bases and the J gene end by 3 bases; junction bases not matched to a gene: 3. In germline, CDR1 is MNHEY, CDR2 SVGAGI. The CDR3 contains 16 residues. The CDR3 reads CASSYGTSGSIYEQYF. CDR3 nucleotides: TGTGCCAGCAGTTACGGGACTAGCGGGAGCATCTACGAGCAGTACTTC.

The J gene is TRBJ1-1, the V gene TRBV12-3 or TRBV12-4; D is undetermined. The CDR3 contains 13 residues. Trimming took off 10 bases at V and 0 bases at J, with 12 bases between the two ends. For the CDR3, the DNA is TGTGCCATATCGAAAGACTTGAACACTGAAGCTTTCTTT. The encoded protein is CAISKDLNTEAFF.

The CDR3 spells CATSEGGASTEAFF. As DNA, the CDR3 is TGTGCCACCAGTGAGGGAGGGGCGAGCACTGAAGCTTTCTTT. The V and J genes are TRBV24-1 and TRBJ1-1; tentative D call: TRBD1 (5 bases). Between the trimmed V and J ends, which lost 4 bases and 4 bases, there was a span of 12 bases. The CDR3 runs 14 residues. Germline loops: CDR1 KGHDR, CDR2 SFDVKD.

V usage is TRBV29-1 and J usage is TRBJ1-2; D might be TRBD1 (5 bases). The germline V gene has CDR1 SQVTM and CDR2 ANQGSEA. This CDR3 is 17 amino acids long. V lost 4 bases and J 0 bases, leaving 21 bases between the germline ends. The CDR3 DNA follows: TGCAGCGTTGGGGGTCCCGGGACTTTCCCAGCTAACTATGGCTACACCTTC. Encoded protein: CSVGGPGTFPANYGYTF.

In this sample, this clone turned up once. The J gene is TRBJ2-7, the V gene TRBV28, with 9 bases aligning to TRBD2. CDR3 size: 14 residues. Looked up from germline, CDR1 is MDHEN and CDR2 is SYDVKM. Trimming cost V 6 bases and J 6 bases; bases outside gene matches: 9. CDR3 DNA: TGTGCCAGCAGGGTAGCGGGAGTGGGTCCCGAGCAGTACTTC. It yields the protein CASRVAGVGPEQYF.

J is TRBJ2-1 and V is TRBV7-9; 8 bases agree with TRBD2. The CDR3 sequence is 16 residues long. J was trimmed by 6 bases and V by 5 bases; bases with no gene match: 12. CDR1 SEHNR and CDR2 FQNEAQ come from the germline V gene (reference sequence). The CDR3 sequence: CASSPTTGLDSNEQFF. The CDR3 region has the DNA TGTGCCAGCAGCCCAACGACGGGACTAGATAGCAATGAGCAGTTCTTC.

V is TRBV13 and J is TRBJ1-5, with 8 nucleotides matching TRBD1. Germline CDR1 reads PRHDT; CDR2 reads FYEKMQ (reference sequence). The CDR3 length is 14 residues. V shed 5 bases, J shed 7 bases, and the junction held 7 bases outside the gene matches. The CDR3: CASSAQGAGQPQHF. The CDR3 DNA follows: TGTGCCAGCAGCGCTCAGGGGGCAGGGCAGCCCCAGCATTTT.

The chain combines TRBV27 with TRBJ2-3; a possible D gene is TRBD2 (6 bases). The CDR3 length is 16 residues. Trimming pared 3 bases from V and 1 base from J, leaving 14 bases between. The V gene's germline CDR1 is MNHEY and CDR2 SMNVEV (reference sequence). The CDR3 DNA reads as TGTGCCAGCAGTTTTAACGGGAGAACGGGCACAGATACGCAGTATTTT. Translation gives CASSFNGRTGTDTQYF.

The chain recombines TRBV4-1 with TRBJ2-1; TRBD2 matches at 11 bases. Germline V lookup: CDR1 MGHRA, CDR2 YSYEKL. CDR3 length equals 21 residues. The V and J ends lost 0 bases and 2 bases, in that order; junction bases with no gene match: 15. CDR3 sequence: CASSQDRTSGPEGSAYNEQFF. In DNA, the CDR3 is TGCGCCAGCAGCCAAGATCGGACTAGCGGGCCTGAAGGGAGTGCCTACAATGAGCAGTTCTTC.

The chain employs TRBV30 and TRBJ1-5; 9 nucleotides match TRBD1. This CDR3 is built from 15 residues. The V segment lost 3 bases and the J segment 5 bases; nucleotides outside the gene matches: 8. CDR1 is GTSNPN, CDR2 SVGIG, per germline (reference sequence). Here the CDR3 DNA reads TGTGCCTGGAGCGGGGGACAGGGCTACCATCAGCCCCAGCATTTT. This encodes CAWSGGQGYHQPQHF.

In this sample, this clone turned up once. CDR3 nucleotides: TGTGCCAGCAGTTCCATCCAGGGGAAAGGGAACTATGGCTACACCTTC. Encoded protein: CASSSIQGKGNYGYTF. The chain combines TRBV28 with TRBJ1-2; TRBD1 is a possible D gene (6 bases). Germline V gene sequence: CDR1 MDHEN, CDR2 SYDVKM. The CDR3 is 16 amino acids. V lost 4 bases and J 2 bases, leaving 17 bases between the germline ends.

DNA of the CDR3: TGTGCCAGCAGCGTAGGCGGGAGGGCCACAGATACGCAGTATTTT. It codes for CASSVGGRATDTQYF. The V gene is TRBV9, the J gene TRBJ2-3; 9 bases line up with TRBD2. This CDR3 region has 15 residues. The germline V gene encodes CDR1 SGDLS and CDR2 YYNGEE. Trimming took 0 bases from V and 2 from J; bases not matched to a gene: 1.

This clone was seen only a few times. J is TRBJ2-5 and V is TRBV3-1 (or the pseudogene TRBV3-2); a possible D gene is TRBD1 (6 bases). Per the germline V gene, CDR1 is LGHDT and CDR2 is YNNKEL (reference sequence). Trimming pared 4 bases from V and 4 bases from J, leaving 13 bases between. The CDR3 contains 14 residues. The CDR3 region is CASSPTGRVETQYF. CDR3 nucleotides: TGTGCCAGCAGCCCGACAGGTAGGGTAGAGACCCAGTACTTC.